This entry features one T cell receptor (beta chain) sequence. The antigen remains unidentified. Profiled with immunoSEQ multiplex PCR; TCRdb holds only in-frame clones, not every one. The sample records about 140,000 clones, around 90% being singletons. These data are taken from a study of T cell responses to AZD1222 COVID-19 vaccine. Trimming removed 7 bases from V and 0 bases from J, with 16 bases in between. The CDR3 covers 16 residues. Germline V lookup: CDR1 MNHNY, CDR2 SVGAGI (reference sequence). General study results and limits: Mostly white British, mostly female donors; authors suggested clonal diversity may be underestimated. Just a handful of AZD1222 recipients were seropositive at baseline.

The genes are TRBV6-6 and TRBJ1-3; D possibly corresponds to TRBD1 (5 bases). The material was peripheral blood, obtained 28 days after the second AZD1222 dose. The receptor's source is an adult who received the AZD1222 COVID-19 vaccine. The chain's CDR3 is CASKGRRENSGNTIYF. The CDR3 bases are TGTGCCAGCAAGGGGAGGCGGGAAAACTCTGGAAACACCATATATTTT.